This record covers a single T cell receptor (beta chain). The CDR3 contains 14 residues. Trimming left V 4 bases short and J 4 bases short, with 9 bases between. Germline V gene sequence: CDR1 SGHRS, CDR2 YFSETQ. Clones were sequenced by immunoSEQ multiplex PCR, and TCRdb holds only the in-frame ones, with some missing. This table holds fewer than 350,000 clones, roughly nine tenths found once. The sample comes from a study of blood T cell repertoires in COVID-19. Sequencing was performed on PBMCs or T cells enriched from blood (not recorded which). The source of this sequence is a man aged 55 to 70 who had recovered from COVID-19. The J gene is TRBJ2-6, the V gene TRBV5-1; possible D gene TRBD1, 6 bases. CDR3 loop: CASSVTGGANVLTF. The CDR3 nucleotides read TGCGCCAGCAGCGTTACAGGGGGGGCCAACGTCCTGACTTTC.